The 28 T cell receptor beta chains in this list originate from one sample, sequenced in a study of blood T cell repertoires in COVID-19. Assay used: immunoSEQ multiplex PCR; TCRdb lists only in-frame clones, some missing. The data hold some 330,000 clones, with about nine tenths observed a single time. Sample: peripheral blood. These receptors all stem from a woman aged 25 to 39 with COVID-19, enrolled during active disease.

The chain combines TRBV7-2 with TRBJ2-1; 10 positions agree with TRBD2. With 5 bases clipped from V and 4 bases from J, the junction kept 8 bases outside the gene matches. CDR1 is SGHTA, CDR2 FQGNSA, per germline. The CDR3 consists of 16 residues. The CDR3 nucleotides read TGTGCCAGCAGCCGCCTCAGCGGGGGGGAATACAATGAGCAGTTCTTC. Translated: CASSRLSGGEYNEQFF.

The chain joins TRBV28 to TRBJ2-7; a weak D match, TRBD2 (5 bases). V lost 4 bases, J lost 7 bases, and 17 bases lay in between. Germline-derived CDR1 and CDR2 are MDHEN and SYDVKM. The CDR3 is made up of 14 amino acids. The CDR3 loop reads CASSSPRGLREQYV. CDR3 DNA sequence: TGTGCCAGCAGTTCCCCCCGGGGTCTACGGGAGCAGTACGTC.

The chain employs TRBV21-1 and TRBJ2-7; TRBD2 reflects the table's D call only, with no check against the DNA. TRBV21-1 is deemed a pseudogene. This CDR3 comprises 15 residues. CDR3 nucleotide sequence: TGTGCCAGCAGCCTCCAAAGACGAAGGGAGGACGAGCAGTACTTC. Translating it yields CASSLQRRREDEQYF.

The J gene is TRBJ1-6, the V gene TRBV5-5; D call uncertain. This CDR3 is 14 amino acids long. Germline V CDR1 and CDR2: SGHKS, YYEKEE (reference sequence). V was clipped by 0 bases and J by 7 bases, with 8 bases between them. The CDR3 loop is CASSLVSSNSPLHF. CDR3 coding DNA: TGTGCCAGCAGCTTGGTAAGCTCGAATTCACCCCTCCACTTT.

The CDR3 DNA reads as TGTGCCAGCCGCGCCAGGCGGGGGGTTAATGAAAAACTGTTTTTT. As protein: CASRARRGVNEKLFF. The chain links TRBV4-2 to TRBJ1-4; TRBD1 is a possible D gene (5 bases). V lost 8 bases and J lost 4, with 17 bases in between. The CDR3 sequence is 15 residues long. CDR1 is LGHNA, CDR2 YNFKEQ, per germline.

This clone was counted once. The chain combines TRBV7-2 with TRBJ1-2; 9 bases fit TRBD1. Losses at the gene ends were 4 bases for V and 6 bases for J; bases not matched to a gene: 6. Per the germline V gene, CDR1 is SGHTA and CDR2 is FQGNSA. CDR3 size: 14 residues. This CDR3 reads CASSYRDRVNGYTF. The CDR3 DNA reads as TGTGCCAGCAGCTACAGGGACAGGGTGAATGGCTACACCTTC. The full variable domain, completed using reference TRBV7-2 and TRBJ1-2, is GAGVSQSPSNKVTEKGKDVELRCDPISGHTALYWYRQSLGQGLEFLIYFQGNSAPDKSGLPSDRFSAERTGGSVSTLTIQRTQQEDSAVYLCASSYRDRVNGYTFGSGTRLTVV.

The CDR3 DNA is TGTGCCAGCAGCTTTGCAGGGGGCAGGGGCACTGAAGCTTTCTTT. Its translation: CASSFAGGRGTEAFF. The chain couples TRBV5-6 to TRBJ1-1, with 8 nucleotides matching TRBD1. The length of the CDR3 is 15 residues. With 2 bases clipped from V and 4 bases from J, the junction kept 7 bases outside the gene matches. The V gene's germline CDR1 is SGHDT and CDR2 YYEEEE. Looking up the rest from reference TRBV5-6 and TRBJ1-1 gives the full variable domain: DAGVTQSPTHLIKTRGQQVTLRCSPKSGHDTVSWYQQALGQGPQFIFQYYEEEERQRGNFPDRFSGHQFPNYSSELNVNALLLGDSALYLCASSFAGGRGTEAFFGQGTRLTVV.

V is TRBV27 and J is TRBJ2-2; 12 bases are a match to TRBD1. This CDR3 has 20 residues. V lost 5 bases and J lost 0; bases outside the gene matches: 13. Germline V CDR1 and CDR2: MNHEY, SMNVEV (reference sequence). The CDR3 DNA reads as TGTGCCAGCAGTCCGTCGGGACAGGGGGCCCTCAGGTCGAACACCGGGGAGCTGTTTTTT. This encodes CASSPSGQGALRSNTGELFF.

Regarding this clone: A read error may account for a junction end that differs from germline. The chain carries TRBV25-1 and TRBJ1-1; 8 bases match TRBD1. The CDR3 sequence is 14 residues long. Germline V lookup: CDR1 MGHDK, CDR2 SYGVNS. This chain's CDR3 is CASLGTGYGTEAFF. The CDR3 region has the DNA TGTGCCAGCCTGGGGACAGGATATGGCACTGAGGCTTTCTTT.

The chain employs TRBV7-9 and TRBJ2-5; 8 bases map to TRBD2. J lost 4 bases, V lost 2 bases, and 9 bases had no gene match. Germline values: CDR1 SEHNR, CDR2 FQNEAQ (reference sequence). This CDR3 region has 16 residues. The CDR3 DNA follows: TGTGCCAGCAGCTTATTCGGGCGGGGGGAGTCAGAGACCCAGTACTTC. Translation gives CASSLFGRGESETQYF.

This clone was seen only once. DNA for the CDR3: TGTGCCAGTAGTAACTCGGGACTCTCTTTCTATGGCTACACCTTC. It translates to CASSNSGLSFYGYTF. This chain joins TRBV19 and TRBJ1-2; maybe TRBD1 (5 bases). Germline CDR1 and CDR2: LNHDA and SQIVND (reference sequence). V lost 4 bases, J lost 4 bases, and 16 bases lay in between. This CDR3 is 15 amino acids long. Based on the CDR3 plus reference TRBV19 and TRBJ1-2, the full variable domain is DGGITQSPKYLFRKEGQNVTLSCEQNLNHDAMYWYRQDPGQGLRLIYYSQIVNDFQKGDIAEGYSVSREKKESFPLTVTSAQKNPTAFYLCASSNSGLSFYGYTFGSGTRLTVV.

V is TRBV9 and J is TRBJ2-4; maybe TRBD1 (7 bases). The V end was cut by 3 bases, the J end by 3 bases, with 13 bases between. The CDR3 covers 15 residues. Germline V CDR1 and CDR2: SGDLS, YYNGEE. The CDR3 nucleotides are TGTGCCAGCAGCGGCGGGGACAGCAACAAAAACATTCAGTACTTC. It specifies CASSGGDSNKNIQYF.

On this clone itself: Within the sample, other DNA sequences also encode this same CDR3. The genes are TRBV18 and TRBJ1-5, with D uncertain. Trimming removed 3 bases at V and 0 bases at J, with 6 bases between. This CDR3 spans 14 amino acids. Germline V CDR1 and CDR2: KGHSH, LQKENI. The CDR3 spells CASSPTDSNQPQHF. The DNA of the CDR3 is TGTGCCAGCTCACCCACAGATAGCAATCAGCCCCAGCATTTT. Complete variable domain (other parts from reference TRBV18 and TRBJ1-5): NAGVMQNPRHLVRRRGQEARLRCSPMKGHSHVYWYRQLPEEGLKFMVYLQKENIIDESGMPKERFSAEFPKEGPSILRIQQVVRGDSAAYFCASSPTDSNQPQHFGDGTRLSIL.

The V gene is TRBV28, the J gene TRBJ2-2; 13 bases fit TRBD2. The CDR3 is 19 residues long. Germline V gene data show CDR1 as MDHEN and CDR2 as SYDVKM. V trimming: 5 bases; J trimming: 3 bases; junction bases outside the gene matches: 12. CDR3 protein: CASSPASPLAGGYTGELFF. The DNA for the CDR3 is TGTGCCAGCAGTCCCGCCTCGCCACTAGCGGGGGGGTACACCGGGGAGCTGTTTTTT. Together with reference TRBV28 and TRBJ2-2, the CDR3 gives the full variable domain: DVKVTQSSRYLVKRTGEKVFLECVQDMDHENMFWYRQDPGLGLRLIYFSYDVKMKEKGDIPEGYSVSREKKERFSLILESASTNQTSMYLCASSPASPLAGGYTGELFFGEGSRLTVL.

This chain connects TRBV5-1 to TRBJ2-1; a weak D match, TRBD2 (6 bases). Trimming shortened V by 4 bases and J by 2 bases, and 13 bases separated the two germline ends. The CDR3 has 15 amino acids. Germline CDR1 reads SGHRS; CDR2 reads YFSETQ. The DNA for the CDR3 is TGCGCCAGCAGCCTTGAGCGGGCGGCCTACAATGAGCAGTTCTTC. This translates into CASSLERAAYNEQFF.

This clone has a single count. The rearrangement uses TRBV7-9 and TRBJ1-2; D is perhaps TRBD1 (5 bases). The V end was cut by 0 bases, the J end by 8 bases, with 10 bases between. The germline V gene has CDR1 SEHNR and CDR2 FQNEAQ (reference sequence). The CDR3 has 13 residues. The CDR3: CASSLAGGSGYTF. CDR3 coding DNA: TGTGCCAGCAGCTTAGCGGGGGGGAGCGGCTACACCTTC.

The V and J genes are TRBV28 and TRBJ1-2, with no clear D. This CDR3 comprises 11 residues. CDR1 is MDHEN, CDR2 SYDVKM, per germline. The V end lost 3 bases, the J end lost 5 bases, and 4 bases lay between the germline ends. The CDR3 sequence: CASSFQYGYTF. CDR3 DNA sequence: TGTGCCAGCAGTTTTCAGTATGGCTACACCTTC.

This clone was seen just once. V gene TRBV23-1 combines with J gene TRBJ1-4; 12 bases line up with TRBD1. TRBV23-1 is placed among ORFs of uncertain function. The CDR3 totals 19 residues. Losses at the gene ends were 2 bases for V and 0 bases for J; bases not matched to a gene: 7. CDR3 amino acids: CASSQPGTGGATTNEKLFF. The CDR3, as DNA: TGCGCCAGCAGTCAACCCGGGACAGGGGGCGCAACAACTAATGAAAAACTGTTTTTT.

The chain joins TRBV19 to TRBJ1-5, with D unresolved. V was clipped by 7 bases and J by 1 base, with 8 bases between them. The CDR3 length is 13 residues. CDR1 is LNHDA and CDR2 is SQIVND in the germline V gene (reference sequence). The CDR3 is CASTAGSNQPQHF. DNA for the CDR3: TGTGCCAGTACCGCGGGCAGCAATCAGCCCCAGCATTTT.

The gene calls are TRBV4-1 and TRBJ2-5, with TRBD2 identical over 8 bases. The CDR3 contains 19 residues. Looked up from germline, CDR1 is MGHRA and CDR2 is YSYEKL. J was trimmed by 4 bases and V by 4 bases; bases with no gene match: 20. The CDR3 here is CASSPSSRGGFESPETQYF. DNA for the CDR3: TGCGCCAGCAGCCCCTCGTCACGGGGGGGATTCGAGTCTCCAGAGACCCAGTACTTC.

The gene calls are TRBV28 and TRBJ1-1; no firm D call. CDR3 length equals 11 residues. CDR1 is MDHEN and CDR2 is SYDVKM in the germline V gene. Trimming removed 8 bases from V and 5 bases from J, with 9 bases in between. The CDR3: CASSEWTEAFF. CDR3 DNA: TGTGCCAGCTCCGAGTGGACTGAAGCTTTCTTT.

This clone was picked up one time. The chain employs TRBV7-9 and TRBJ1-4; D is uncertain. With 3 bases removed from V and 3 bases from J, the gap between germline ends came to 8 bases. The length of the CDR3 is 14 residues. Germline loops: CDR1 SEHNR, CDR2 FQNEAQ (reference sequence). CDR3 coding DNA: TGTGCCAGCAGCTTTGGAGTGGCTAATGAAAAACTGTTTTTT. Translated: CASSFGVANEKLFF.

The V gene is TRBV5-4, the J gene TRBJ1-4, with D unresolved. Looked up from germline, CDR1 is SGHNT and CDR2 is YYREEE (reference sequence). The CDR3 covers 15 residues. V lost 1 base and J lost 6, with 13 bases in between. In DNA form, the CDR3 reads TGTGCCAGCAGCTTGAAAACAGAAGGCGATGAAAAACTGTTTTTT. Amino acid sequence: CASSLKTEGDEKLFF.

The chain has TRBV13 and TRBJ1-2; D gene ambiguous. This CDR3 comprises 11 residues. In germline, CDR1 is PRHDT, CDR2 FYEKMQ (reference sequence). Trimming cost V 5 bases and J 8 bases, with 9 bases left between them. The CDR3 DNA reads TGTGCCAGCAGCCAGAGAGCGGGCTACACCTTC. Its protein is CASSQRAGYTF.

This clone was seen a single time. J is TRBJ2-1 and V is TRBV12-3 or TRBV12-4; no definite D call. The CDR3 is 11 residues long. V was clipped by 7 bases and J by 8 bases, with 9 bases between them. The CDR3 bases are TGTGCCAGCACCGCGGCGGATGAGCAGTTCTTC. Amino acid sequence: CASTAADEQFF.

The genes are TRBV24-1 and TRBJ2-4, with 7 positions matching TRBD1. This CDR3 has 14 residues. V shed 4 bases, J shed 8 bases, and the junction held 7 bases outside the gene matches. CDR1 and CDR2 from the germline V gene are KGHDR and SFDVKD. The CDR3 loop is CATSDDRAGDIQYF. DNA for the CDR3: TGTGCCACCAGTGACGACAGGGCTGGGGACATTCAGTACTTC.

Comment on this clone: Other DNA sequences in the sample encode the same CDR3. V is TRBV18 and J is TRBJ1-2, with TRBD1 identical over 9 bases. Trimming removed 3 bases from V and 3 bases from J; junction bases left unmatched: 2. The CDR3 sequence is 14 residues long. The germline V gene encodes CDR1 KGHSH and CDR2 LQKENI. The CDR3 DNA is TGTGCCAGCTCACCGGGACAGGGAGACTATGGCTACACCTTC. Protein sequence: CASSPGQGDYGYTF. Together with reference TRBV18 and TRBJ1-2, the CDR3 gives the full variable domain: NAGVMQNPRHLVRRRGQEARLRCSPMKGHSHVYWYRQLPEEGLKFMVYLQKENIIDESGMPKERFSAEFPKEGPSILRIQQVVRGDSAAYFCASSPGQGDYGYTFGSGTRLTVV.

V usage is TRBV6-6 and J usage is TRBJ2-7; TRBD1 might be the D (5 bases). Germline-derived CDR1 and CDR2 are MNHNY and SVGAGI (reference sequence). This CDR3 is 14 amino acids long. The V end lost 2 bases, the J end lost 6 bases, and 14 bases lay between the germline ends. The CDR3: CASSYRGSAFEQYF. DNA for the CDR3: TGTGCCAGCAGTTACAGGGGATCAGCCTTCGAGCAGTACTTC.